The 26 T cell receptor beta chains below were found in one sample sequenced in a study of T cell repertoires in cytomegalovirus infection. TCRdb passed the reads through MiXCR, listing each CDR3 protein once. Of 680,000 or so distinct CDR3 sequences listed, about a third are singletons. The sample was PBMCs. The receptor source for this set is a human donor in good health (CMV status not recorded). Some clones in this sample may be carry-over from other donors' samples.

The chain has TRBV19 and TRBJ2-3; tentatively, D is TRBD1 or TRBD2 (6 bases each). Trimming removed 4 bases at V and 0 bases at J, with 11 bases between. This CDR3 spans 15 amino acids. Per germline, CDR1 LNHDA and CDR2 SQIVND (reference sequence). This CDR3 reads CASSTGAASTDTQYF. CDR3 DNA: TGTGCCAGTAGTACGGGGGCGGCTAGCACAGATACGCAGTATTTT.

Of note for this clonotype: At one end, the junction sequence differs from germline, possibly due to a read error. The chain links TRBV4-1 to TRBJ2-2; 7 positions agree with TRBD1. The CDR3 sequence is 12 residues long. Germline V lookup: CDR1 MGHRA, CDR2 YSYEKL. The DNA of the CDR3 is TGTGCCAGCAGCGGACAGGCCGGGGAGCTGTTTTTT. Its protein product is CASSGQAGELFF.

This chain joins TRBV28 and TRBJ1-6, with 7 nucleotides matching TRBD1. This CDR3 is 13 amino acids long. V lost 8 bases, J lost 7 bases, and 5 bases stayed unmatched. Looked up from germline, CDR1 is MDHEN and CDR2 is SYDVKM. The CDR3 loop is CASSGQWNSPLHF. In DNA form, the CDR3 reads TGTGCCAGCTCGGGACAGTGGAATTCACCCCTCCACTTT.

There are a few counts of this clonotype. The rearrangement links TRBV6-1 to TRBJ2-7; D is undetermined. V lost 3 bases to trimming and J lost 1 base, with 7 bases between them. Germline-derived CDR1 and CDR2 are MNHNS and SASEGT. The CDR3 runs 13 residues. Here the CDR3 reads CASSDVISYEQYF. The CDR3 DNA follows: TGTGCCAGCAGTGACGTGATTTCCTACGAGCAGTACTTC.

Of note for this clonotype: A single base separates this from a much larger clone, so it may be a read error. The V call is TRBV7-8, the J call TRBJ2-7; 7 bases map to TRBD2. The CDR3 is 15 residues long. The V gene's germline CDR1 is SGHVS and CDR2 FQNEAQ. CDR3 sequence (DNA): TGTGCCAGCAGCCCACCGGGGGGAGGCCCCCACGAGCAGCACTTC. Translation: CASSPPGGGPHEQHF. Using reference TRBV7-8 and TRBJ2-7 for the parts outside the CDR3, the full variable domain is GAGVSQSPRYKVAKRGQDVALRCDPISGHVSLFWYQQALGQGPEFLTYFQNEAQLDKSGLPSDRFFAERPEGSVSTLKIQRTQQEDSAVYLCASSPPGGGPHEQHFGPGTRLTVT.

This clonotype was observed a few times. J is TRBJ1-6 and V is TRBV28; TRBD1 might be the D (6 bases). Per the germline V gene, CDR1 is MDHEN and CDR2 is SYDVKM. V lost 2 bases to trimming and J lost 10 bases, with 12 bases between them. CDR3 length: 14 amino acids. CDR3: CASSLRQGHSPLHF. DNA of the CDR3: TGTGCCAGCAGTTTAAGGCAGGGACACTCACCCCTCCACTTT. The complete variable domain, with remaining parts taken from reference TRBV28 and TRBJ1-6, reads DVKVTQSSRYLVKRTGEKVFLECVQDMDHENMFWYRQDPGLGLRLIYFSYDVKMKEKGDIPEGYSVSREKKERFSLILESASTNQTSMYLCASSLRQGHSPLHFGNGTRLTVT.

The chain uses TRBV12-3 or TRBV12-4 and TRBJ1-1; D is ambiguous. CDR3 length: 13 amino acids. Trimming stripped 8 bases from V and 7 bases from J, with 17 bases between. CDR3: CASGRTALGEAFF. Written as DNA, the CDR3 is TGTGCCAGCGGAAGGACTGCTCTGGGTGAAGCTTTCTTT.

The gene calls are TRBV28 and TRBJ1-2, with 8 positions matching TRBD1. Per germline, CDR1 MDHEN and CDR2 SYDVKM. This CDR3 is built from 13 residues. Trimming took 3 bases from V and 7 from J; bases not matched to a gene: 4. The CDR3 is CASSLSGGRGYTF. The CDR3 nucleotides read TGTGCCAGCAGTTTGTCAGGGGGCCGTGGCTACACCTTC.

In its sample, this clonotype was seen many times. J is TRBJ2-5 and V is TRBV11-2; D might be TRBD1 (6 bases). The CDR3 contains 14 residues. Trimming left V 5 bases short and J 4 bases short, with 14 bases between. Per germline, CDR1 SGHAT and CDR2 FQNNGV. The CDR3, as DNA: TGTGCCAGCAGCGTCGGGTCAGGGGCAGAGACCCAGTACTTC. Residues: CASSVGSGAETQYF. Full variable domain (missing parts from reference TRBV11-2 and TRBJ2-5): EAGVAQSPRYKIIEKRQSVAFWCNPISGHATLYWYQQILGQGPKLLIQFQNNGVVDDSQLPKDRFSAERLKGVDSTLKIQPAKLEDSAVYLCASSVGSGAETQYFGPGTRLLVL.

This clonotype occurred a few times. Compared with germline, one end of the junction differs, possibly owing to a read error. The V and J genes are TRBV6-1 and TRBJ1-5; D unresolved. Germline-derived CDR1 and CDR2 are MNHNS and SASEGT. The CDR3 loop spans 15 amino acids. CDR3 loop: CASSGPPYGNQPKHF. CDR3 in DNA: TGTGCCAGCAGTGGGCCACCCTATGGCAATCAGCCCAAGCATTTT.

This clonotype was observed at least ten times. This chain connects TRBV7-6 to TRBJ1-2; D is perhaps TRBD1 (6 bases). The V gene's germline CDR1 is SGHVS and CDR2 FNYEAQ. Trimming shortened V by 5 bases and J by 7 bases, and 17 bases separated the two germline ends. The length of the CDR3 is 14 residues. CDR3 residues: CASSPPGQNGGYTF. CDR3 nucleotide sequence: TGTGCCAGCAGCCCCCCAGGACAGAATGGTGGCTACACCTTC.

About this clonotype itself: In this CDR3 the conserved last residue, phenylalanine or tryptophan, is missing, so a read error is likely. The chain has TRBV12-5 and TRBJ2-2; no firm D call. The V end lost 3 bases, the J end lost 6 bases, and 5 bases lay between the germline ends. Germline assignment: CDR1 LGHNT and CDR2 FRNRAP. The CDR3 runs 12 residues. The CDR3 reads CASGFPPGELFL. Written as DNA, the CDR3 is TGTGCTAGTGGTTTCCCACCCGGGGAGCTGTTTTTG.

This sequence joins TRBV2 and TRBJ1-5; D ambiguous. V lost 8 bases and J lost 3, with 11 bases in between. This CDR3 contains 13 residues. The germline V gene has CDR1 SNHLY and CDR2 FYNNEI. The chain's CDR3 is CASCVWANQPQHF. As DNA, the CDR3 is TGTGCCAGCTGCGTGTGGGCCAATCAGCCCCAGCATTTT.

About this clonotype: This likely comes from a read error, as the CDR3 has no conserved phenylalanine or tryptophan at its end. The V gene is TRBV11-3, the J gene TRBJ2-7; TRBD1 aligns across 10 bases. This CDR3 is built from 13 residues. Germline lookup yields CDR1 SGHNT and CDR2 YENEEA. The V gene end was trimmed by 3 bases and the J gene end by 5 bases; junction bases not matched to a gene: 1. The CDR3 loop reads CASSLGTGDEQYL. The CDR3, as DNA: TGTGCCAGCAGCTTGGGGACAGGGGACGAGCAGTACTTA.

V and J are TRBV18 and TRBJ2-4; 8 bases line up with TRBD1. The germline V gene encodes CDR1 KGHSH and CDR2 LQKENI. V shed 0 bases, J shed 6 bases, and the junction held 7 bases outside the gene matches. The CDR3 runs 16 residues. The CDR3 nucleotides are TGTGCCAGCTCACCACCGCAGGGGGCGAGAGGAAACATTCAGTACTTC. As protein: CASSPPQGARGNIQYF.

The chain uses TRBV12-3 or TRBV12-4 and TRBJ2-1, with 8 bases fitting TRBD1. The CDR3 has 14 residues. J gave up 0 bases and V 7 bases, and 2 bases lay outside the gene matches. CDR3 in DNA: TGTGCCAGCACGACAGGGGACTCCTACAATGAGCAGTTCTTC. Translated: CASTTGDSYNEQFF.

V and J are TRBV27 and TRBJ1-5; no clear D. Between the trimmed V and J ends, which lost 7 bases and 5 bases, there was a span of 18 bases. The CDR3 has 15 amino acids. Germline V CDR1 and CDR2: MNHEY, SMNVEV (reference sequence). CDR3 protein: CASIAARPPHQPQHF. CDR3 coding DNA: TGTGCCAGCATAGCGGCGAGACCCCCACATCAGCCCCAGCATTTT.

V usage is TRBV7-9 and J usage is TRBJ2-5; D is possibly TRBD2 (5 bases). The CDR3 is 15 amino acids. The germline V and J ends were trimmed by 7 bases and 0 bases, with 15 bases remaining between them. Germline-derived CDR1 and CDR2 are SEHNR and FQNEAQ (reference sequence). CDR3 nucleotide sequence: TGTGCCAGCACCCCGGACTCGTACCACCAAGAGACCCAGTACTTC. It is translated as CASTPDSYHQETQYF.

This clonotype has a handful of counts. This chain links TRBV7-2 with TRBJ1-1; 8 nucleotides line up with TRBD1. Germline trimming cut 6 bases from V and 1 base from J; bases unmatched to any gene: 7. This CDR3 spans 15 amino acids. CDR1 and CDR2 from the germline V gene are SGHTA and FQGNSA. CDR3 sequence (DNA): TGTGCCAGCAGTTGGACAGGGCGGGCGAACACTGAAGCTTTCTTT. This translates into CASSWTGRANTEAFF.

J is TRBJ2-7 and V is TRBV4-1; possible D gene TRBD1, 6 bases. Trimming took off 1 base at V and 12 bases at J, with 13 bases between the two ends. The CDR3 runs 12 residues. The germline gives CDR1 MGHRA, CDR2 YSYEKL. The CDR3: CASSQAGDTRYF. CDR3 sequence (DNA): TGCGCCAGCAGCCAAGCCGGGGACACTCGGTACTTC.

The genes are TRBV3-1 and TRBJ2-7; 7 bases fit TRBD2. Germline V gives CDR1 LGHDT, CDR2 YNNKEL (reference sequence). V was clipped by 0 bases and J by 1 base; unmatched bases: 12. The CDR3 is 18 amino acids. CDR3 nucleotide sequence: TGTGCCAGCAGCCAAGATCGACCACGGGACTATAGTTCCTACGAGCAGTACTTC. Protein: CASSQDRPRDYSSYEQYF.

This clonotype was observed many times. The chain employs TRBV28 and TRBJ2-7; D uncertain. The ends were cut back, 2 bases at V and 4 bases at J, with 9 bases in the middle. Per germline, CDR1 MDHEN and CDR2 SYDVKM. There are 13 residues in the CDR3. The CDR3 DNA sequence: TGTGCCAGCAGTTTACCCAACTTTTACGAGCAGTACTTC. It yields the protein CASSLPNFYEQYF.

This chain uses TRBV11-2 with TRBJ1-4, with a weak D call TRBD1 (5 bases). The V end lost 1 base, the J end lost 5 bases, and 11 bases lay between the germline ends. CDR3 length equals 15 residues. Germline V gene lookup returns CDR1 SGHAT and CDR2 FQNNGV. This chain's CDR3 is CASSLALRGNEKLFF. The CDR3 nucleotides are TGTGCCAGCAGCTTAGCTCTCCGGGGGAATGAAAAACTGTTTTTT.

The chain combines TRBV6-5 with TRBJ1-1; 8 nucleotides match TRBD1. Germline lookup yields CDR1 MNHEY and CDR2 SVGAGI. Losses at the gene ends were 0 bases for V and 4 bases for J; bases not matched to a gene: 4. The CDR3 spans 15 residues. The CDR3 nucleotides read TGTGCCAGCAGTTACTCCACCGACAGGGGCACTGAAGCTTTCTTT. Its translation is CASSYSTDRGTEAFF.

This clonotype appeared a few times. The chain recombines TRBV7-9 with TRBJ1-1; D is undetermined. CDR1 and CDR2 (germline): SEHNR, FQNEAQ (reference sequence). This CDR3 has 12 residues. V was cut by 6 bases and J by 11 bases, with 16 bases left in between. CDR3: CASSPVLHQAFF. The CDR3, as DNA: TGTGCCAGCAGTCCTGTACTGCATCAGGCTTTCTTT. The full variable domain, its missing parts supplied by reference TRBV7-9 and TRBJ1-1, is DTGVSQNPRHKITKRGQNVTFRCDPISEHNRLYWYRQTLGQGPEFLTYFQNEAQLEKSRLLSDRFSAERPKGSFSTLEIQRTEQGDSAMYLCASSPVLHQAFFGQGTRLTVV.

This clonotype showed up just a few times. The chain links TRBV5-4 to TRBJ2-7; D is uncertain. The CDR3 runs to 14 residues. The germline V and J ends were trimmed by 0 bases and 3 bases, with 10 bases remaining between them. The germline V gene encodes CDR1 SGHNT and CDR2 YYREEE (reference sequence). CDR3 amino acids: CASSLGGPIYEQYF. The CDR3 region has the DNA TGTGCCAGCAGCTTGGGCGGCCCGATCTACGAGCAGTACTTC.